These 9 T cell receptor beta chains were all obtained from the same sample, sequenced in a study of blood T cell repertoires in COVID-19. TCRdb keeps only in-frame clones here, not all; method: immunoSEQ multiplex PCR. The table has 120,000 or so clones, around 81% seen once. The source material was peripheral blood. The receptors here all came from an older man with acute or convalescent COVID-19.

The genes are TRBV3-1 (or the pseudogene TRBV3-2) and TRBJ1-1, with 8 positions matching TRBD1. CDR1 and CDR2 (germline): LGHDT, YNNKEL (reference sequence). The CDR3 totals 11 residues. The ends lost 1 base at V and 14 bases at J; junction bases unmatched: 3. The CDR3 here is CASSQGQGTFF. The CDR3 DNA reads TGTGCCAGCAGCCAAGGACAGGGGACCTTCTTT.

The rearrangement joins TRBV12-2 to TRBJ1-2; TRBD1, the D gene given by the table, was not confirmed from the DNA. TRBV12-2 is classified as a pseudogene. CDR3 size: 19 residues. CDR3 sequence: CASRLALLSGQGVTYGYTF. In nucleotides, the CDR3 is TGTGCAAGTCGCTTAGCGCTACTTTCGGGACAGGGGGTTACCTATGGCTACACCTTC.

This clone was seen just once. The V gene is TRBV7-3, the J gene TRBJ2-2; 8 nucleotides match TRBD2. The CDR3 loop spans 16 amino acids. Germline trimming cut 1 base from V and 5 bases from J; bases unmatched to any gene: 6. Per the germline V gene, CDR1 is SGHTA and CDR2 is FQGTGA. CDR3 residues: CASSLMAGGSTGELFF. The CDR3 coding sequence is TGTGCCAGCAGCTTAATGGCGGGGGGTAGTACCGGGGAGCTGTTTTTT.

The CDR3 DNA sequence: TGTGCCAGCAGCCCCCCTGGGCGGGGGGCCAGGGAGACCCAGTACTTC. Translation gives CASSPPGRGARETQYF. The genes are TRBV5-4 and TRBJ2-5; 8 positions agree with TRBD2. The germline V gene has CDR1 SGHNT and CDR2 YYREEE (reference sequence). This CDR3 region has 16 residues. J gave up 5 bases and V 4 bases, and 13 bases lay outside the gene matches.

The chain is built from TRBV19 and TRBJ1-5, with D perhaps matching TRBD1 (5 bases). Germline V CDR1 and CDR2: LNHDA, SQIVND (reference sequence). The CDR3 covers 17 residues. Between the trimmed V and J ends, which lost 0 bases and 0 bases, there was a span of 12 bases. The CDR3 DNA follows: TGTGCCAGTAGTATAGATGACAGCGCCTATAGCAATCAGCCCCAGCATTTT. It yields the protein CASSIDDSAYSNQPQHF. Complete variable domain (other parts from reference TRBV19 and TRBJ1-5): DGGITQSPKYLFRKEGQNVTLSCEQNLNHDAMYWYRQDPGQGLRLIYYSQIVNDFQKGDIAEGYSVSREKKESFPLTVTSAQKNPTAFYLCASSIDDSAYSNQPQHFGDGTRLSIL.

The rearrangement joins TRBV7-3 to TRBJ2-3, with a possible D match to TRBD2 (6 bases). The length of the CDR3 is 15 residues. V lost 0 bases and J 0 bases, leaving 7 bases between the germline ends. The germline V gene encodes CDR1 SGHTA and CDR2 FQGTGA. The CDR3 DNA reads as TGTGCCAGCAGCTTAACGCGGGGAAGCACAGATACGCAGTATTTT. Translating it yields CASSLTRGSTDTQYF.

The gene calls are TRBV18 and TRBJ1-3, with D perhaps TRBD1 (6 bases). V lost 1 base, J lost 0 bases, and 10 bases lay in between. CDR3 length: 16 amino acids. Germline V gene lookup returns CDR1 KGHSH and CDR2 LQKENI. The CDR3 sequence: CASSPLQGNSGNTIYF. The CDR3 DNA reads TGTGCCAGCTCACCACTTCAGGGGAACTCTGGAAACACCATATATTTT.

The chain employs TRBV10-2 and TRBJ1-5, with D perhaps TRBD1 (5 bases). V was pared by 4 bases and J by 3 bases, with 10 bases between. Germline CDR1 reads WSHSY; CDR2 reads SAAADI. The CDR3 loop spans 14 amino acids. CDR3 region: CASSGGAVNQPQHF. The DNA of the CDR3 is TGCGCCAGCAGTGGTGGGGCGGTCAATCAGCCCCAGCATTTT.

The gene calls are TRBV4-1 and TRBJ2-7, with D possibly TRBD1 on 6 matching bases. The CDR3 has 15 residues. The V gene lost 5 bases and the J gene lost 7 bases, with 21 bases spanning the gap. Per germline, CDR1 MGHRA and CDR2 YSYEKL. The CDR3 spells CASSKHMAGAGEQYF. CDR3 nucleotides: TGCGCCAGCAGCAAACATATGGCAGGGGCGGGTGAGCAGTACTTC.